This is a list of T cell receptor beta chains from one sample in a study of blood T cell repertoires in COVID-19. Sequencing was performed with immunoSEQ multiplex PCR; in TCRdb, only in-frame clones are kept and a portion is missing. The sample holds roughly 230,000 clones, roughly 84% seen once. The material sequenced was PBMCs or T cells enriched from blood (not recorded which). The receptors were gathered from a woman between 45 and 60 years old who had been exposed to COVID-19. Each CDR3 is given with its conserved first and last residue. A D gene is named only where the DNA matches it firmly. Clone size is stated in some rows and not others, as once, few, many or a class when expanded.

clone size,V gene,D gene,J gene,CDR3 length,CDR3 DNA,CDR3 protein
.,TRBV7-2,.,TRBJ1-1,15,TGTGCCAGCAGCTCAATTCCCGGGGGGGTTGGTGAAGCTTTCTTT,CASSSIPGGVGEAFF
.,TRBV29-1,.,TRBJ2-7,12,TGCAGCGTCGAGGACGGAGGCTACGAGCAGTACTTC,CSVEDGGYEQYF
.,TRBV15,TRBD1,TRBJ1-2,18,TGTGCCACCAGCAGAGATAGGTCTAGCGGACAGGGTCACTATGGCTACACCTTC,CATSRDRSSGQGHYGYTF
.,TRBV28,.,TRBJ2-2,14,TGTGCCAGCAGCCAGGGGGGGAACACCGGGGAGCTGTTTTTT,CASSQGGNTGELFF
.,TRBV7-2,TRBD2,TRBJ2-5,18,TGTGCCAGCAGCTTAGGCCGACTAGCGGGGGGGCCTCGTGAGACCCAGTACTTC,CASSLGRLAGGPRETQYF
.,TRBV5-1,TRBD1,TRBJ2-7,14,TGCGCCAGCAGCTCCGGGACAGGGGTGGTCGAGCAGTACTTC,CASSSGTGVVEQYF
.,TRBV2,.,TRBJ2-1,16,TGTGCCAGCAGTGAAGCGCCGGGCCCCCAGGGCAATGAGCAGTTCTTC,CASSEAPGPQGNEQFF
.,TRBV15,.,TRBJ2-3,16,TGTGCCACCAGCAGGGCCCCCACAGGGTTGGAAGATACGCAGTATTTT,CATSRAPTGLEDTQYF
.,TRBV28,.,TRBJ1-1,14,TGTGCCAGCAGCATTATCAAAGGGGGCACTGAAGCTTTCTTT,CASSIIKGGTEAFF
.,TRBV15,TRBD1,TRBJ2-3,14,TGTGCCACCAGCCGACAGGGGAATACAGATACGCAGTATTTT,CATSRQGNTDTQYF
.,TRBV2,.,TRBJ2-7,16,TGTGCCAGCAGTGAAGCGCTTTTGGGACACCCCTACGAGCAGTACTTC,CASSEALLGHPYEQYF
.,TRBV27,.,TRBJ1-4,15,TGTGCCAGCAGGCCCCGGGGGGGAACTAATGAAAAACTGTTTTTT,CASRPRGGTNEKLFF
many,TRBV10-2,TRBD1,TRBJ1-6,15,TGCGCCAGCAGAGACCGGACAGGGGCCAATTCACCCCTCCACTTT,CASRDRTGANSPLHF
.,TRBV5-1,.,TRBJ2-2,15,TGCGCCAGCAGCTTGTCCACCCAGGGGACCGGGGAGCTGTTTTTT,CASSLSTQGTGELFF
.,TRBV7-9,TRBD2,TRBJ2-1,19,TGTGCCAGCAGCTTACGTGGTAGCGGGGGGCCCCATTCCTACAATGAGCAGTTCTTC,CASSLRGSGGPHSYNEQFF